The rows below give T cell receptor beta chains drawn from one sample of a study of metastatic and nonmetastatic thyroid tumors. TCRdb re-called the PCR reads through MiXCR. The repertoire includes some 40,000 clones, approximately 13% of them detected once, and more than 8% sits in the top ten. Input material: blood. The receptors were sampled from a female donor with papillary thyroid cancer or a benign thyroid nodule (not recorded which). Some clones in this sample may be carry-over from other donors' samples. The CDR3 runs from the conserved cysteine through the conserved F or W. The D gene is left open where the match is weak.

V gene	J gene	D gene	CDR3 protein
TRBV3-1	TRBJ2-3	-	CASSPPGDNTQYF
TRBV9	TRBJ2-2	TRBD2	CASSVAGGSTGELFF
TRBV9	TRBJ2-7	-	CASSVESSAVSYEQYF
TRBV2	TRBJ2-7	-	CATTVVPYEQYF
TRBV4-1	TRBJ2-3	TRBD2	CASSQGVAGGGWAKDTQYF
TRBV10-1	TRBJ1-2	-	CASTGRGVNYGYTF
TRBV7-2	TRBJ2-7	TRBD1	CASSSPRDRGPGFNEQYF
TRBV6-1	TRBJ2-1	-	CVSSESNEQFF
TRBV15	TRBJ2-7	-	CATSRDLKNWGASYEQYF
TRBV11-1	TRBJ2-7	TRBD1	CASTLGTGSYEQYF
TRBV4-1	TRBJ1-5	-	CASRLRDQPQHF
TRBV2	TRBJ1-1	-	CASRAQGWTEAFF
TRBV7-3	TRBJ2-5	-	CASSYDRQETQYF
TRBV5-1	TRBJ2-1	-	CASSFMAPDEQFF
TRBV6-1	TRBJ1-4	-	CASRGRPNEKLFF
TRBV7-8	TRBJ2-2	TRBD2	CAGSGRAVGELFF
TRBV27	TRBJ1-2	TRBD1	CASSFAGQVYGYTF
TRBV2	TRBJ2-3	-	CASRRPRPTDTQYF
TRBV7-8	TRBJ2-5	-	CASSLEKVHPETQYF
TRBV20-1	TRBJ2-2	-	CSARETGGGELFF
TRBV27	TRBJ1-5	-	CVSSSLQANQPQHF
TRBV28	TRBJ2-7	TRBD1	CASARLGQLSYEQYF
TRBV2	TRBJ2-3	TRBD2	CASVGGADTQYF
TRBV9	TRBJ2-1	-	CASSVGFLAYEQFF
TRBV19	TRBJ2-7	TRBD2	CASSSGRGYEQYF
TRBV12-3/TRBV12-4	TRBJ2-1	-	CASKLGGVYNEQFF
TRBV20-1	TRBJ2-1	-	CSARDESRGNEQFF
TRBV28	TRBJ2-7	-	CASHSQYEQYF
TRBV10-3	TRBJ1-2	TRBD1	CAIRNFGTGEYFDHGYTF
TRBV24-1	TRBJ1-5	-	CATSRGLHQPQHF
TRBV7-8	TRBJ1-2	TRBD1	CASSPDRGGGYTF
TRBV24-1	TRBJ2-7	TRBD1	CATSVTQGGPSYEQYF
TRBV20-1	TRBJ2-1	-	CSGRGAQVSYNEQFF
TRBV28	TRBJ2-7	TRBD2	CASSLGGGSYEQYF
TRBV28	TRBJ2-3	-	CASSLWAEGTDTQYF
TRBV30	TRBJ1-6	-	CAWSGTDNSPLHF
TRBV5-4	TRBJ1-1	-	CASSSSRDMNTEAFF
TRBV27	TRBJ2-3	TRBD2	CASGLAGGTQYF
TRBV29-1	TRBJ2-5	-	CSVEPQGETQYF
TRBV27	TRBJ2-7	TRBD2	CASSSGLAGGPYYEQYF
TRBV12-3/TRBV12-4	TRBJ1-2	-	CASNSGVHGYTF
TRBV12-5	TRBJ1-6	-	CASGLVVTSSSYNSPLHF
TRBV12-3/TRBV12-4	TRBJ1-1	-	CASSLFGGEAFF
TRBV7-7	TRBJ1-5	TRBD1	CASSLAVGQPHHF
TRBV11-3	TRBJ2-1	TRBD2	CASSKHPSSGLYNEQFF
TRBV3-1	TRBJ2-2	TRBD2	CASKRGQTGELFF
TRBV28	TRBJ1-2	TRBD1	CASSLLGTGAYGYTF
TRBV19	TRBJ1-4	-	CASAGRSEKLFF
TRBV20-1	TRBJ2-2	-	CSASYRVGSGELFF
TRBV19	TRBJ1-6	-	CAGGQDRDHSPLHF
TRBV14	TRBJ1-1	-	CASSQEGGWGNTEAFF
TRBV28	TRBJ1-1	-	CASSSQAGVNTEAFF
TRBV6-1	TRBJ2-7	TRBD1	CASTDRGFTTYEQYF
TRBV19	TRBJ1-4	-	CASSSPPGTFTTNEKLFF
TRBV12-3/TRBV12-4	TRBJ2-6	-	CASSYSGYGANVLTF
TRBV18	TRBJ1-3	-	CASSPDLSGNTIYF
TRBV6-1	TRBJ2-1	-	CASSDQGPSLGNEQFF
TRBV6-1	TRBJ1-1	TRBD1	CASNLGQGSGNTEAFF
TRBV7-9	TRBJ2-5	-	CASSPEGRPSQETQYF
TRBV4-1	TRBJ1-1	TRBD1	CASSQDRQGYTEAFF